These 9 T cell receptor beta chains were sequenced from one sample in a study of T cell repertoires in cytomegalovirus infection. TCRdb itself ran the reads through MiXCR, one entry per CDR3 protein. Among about 600,000 distinct CDR3 sequences listed, around 24% were seen once. The specimen sequenced was CD8+ T cells from PBMCs. Receptor source: a human donor in good health (CMV status not recorded). Some clones in this sample may be carry-over from other donors' samples.

This clonotype showed up just a few times. V usage is TRBV6-2 or TRBV6-3 and J usage is TRBJ2-7; the D is unclear. Deletions cut 8 bases from V and 4 bases from J, with 9 bases between. This CDR3 spans 11 amino acids. Per the germline V gene, CDR1 is MNHEY and CDR2 is SVGEGT. CDR3 residues: CASGYRYEQYV. The CDR3 DNA is TGTGCCAGCGGATACAGATACGAGCAGTACGTC.

This clonotype was recorded a few times. V and J are TRBV5-4 and TRBJ1-3, with D possibly being TRBD1 (5 bases). V dropped 4 bases and J dropped 0 bases, with 11 bases sitting between them. The CDR3 runs to 15 residues. Germline V gene data show CDR1 as SGHNT and CDR2 as YYREEE (reference sequence). The chain's CDR3 is CASSTDKSSGNTIYF. The CDR3 DNA follows: TGTGCCAGCAGCACGGACAAAAGCTCTGGAAACACCATATATTTT.

This clonotype showed up just a few times. This rearrangement joins TRBV6-2 or TRBV6-3 to TRBJ1-1, with TRBD1 matching 10 bases. J gave up 3 bases and V 4 bases, and 5 bases lay outside the gene matches. This CDR3 region has 15 residues. Germline-derived CDR1 and CDR2 are MNHEY and SVGEGT. CDR3 sequence reads: CASSFDRGRHTEAFF. The DNA for the CDR3 is TGTGCCAGCAGTTTCGACAGGGGGCGGCACACTGAAGCTTTCTTT.

Points on this clonotype: Germline and junction disagree at one end, which may indicate a read error. CDR3 residues: CANSSQNEKLFF. CDR3 in DNA: TGTGCCAACAGCTCGCAGAATGAAAAACTGTTTTTT. This rearrangement joins TRBV7-4 to TRBJ1-4; D is unresolved. The CDR3 totals 12 residues. From germline, CDR1 is SGHVT and CDR2 SQSDAQ.

This chain uses TRBV29-1 with TRBJ1-1; 9 bases are a match to TRBD1. Germline V CDR1 and CDR2: SQVTM, ANQGSEA. The J segment lost 1 base and the V segment lost 5 bases, leaving 5 bases of the junction unmatched. The CDR3 is 14 amino acids. The CDR3: CSVRDRESNTEAFF. CDR3 DNA sequence: TGCAGCGTTAGGGACAGGGAGTCGAACACTGAAGCTTTCTTT.

The CDR3 bases are TGTGCCACCAGCAGAGTAGGAGGGACAGATACGCAGTATTTT. This sequence encodes CATSRVGGTDTQYF. The J gene is TRBJ2-3, the V gene TRBV15; tentative D call: TRBD2 (6 bases). V lost 1 base and J 3 bases, leaving 8 bases between the germline ends. Germline V CDR1 and CDR2: LNHNV, YYDKDF (reference sequence). The CDR3 consists of 14 residues.

This clonotype has at least ten counts. The chain recombines TRBV19 with TRBJ2-1, with 7 bases that match TRBD2. V lost 3 bases, J lost 7 bases, and 12 bases stayed unmatched. The germline V gene encodes CDR1 LNHDA and CDR2 SQIVND (reference sequence). The CDR3 is 16 residues long. The CDR3 here is CASSMDGLAAGNEQFF. The DNA for the CDR3 is TGTGCCAGTAGTATGGATGGGCTAGCGGCCGGAAATGAGCAGTTCTTC. Looking up the rest from reference TRBV19 and TRBJ2-1 gives the full variable domain: DGGITQSPKYLFRKEGQNVTLSCEQNLNHDAMYWYRQDPGQGLRLIYYSQIVNDFQKGDIAEGYSVSREKKESFPLTVTSAQKNPTAFYLCASSMDGLAAGNEQFFGPGTRLTVL.

This clonotype has just a few counts. V and J are TRBV6-6 and TRBJ1-5; D unresolved. Deletions cut 8 bases from V and 2 bases from J, with 16 bases between. The CDR3 totals 15 residues. Germline loops: CDR1 MNHNY, CDR2 SVGAGI (reference sequence). The CDR3 protein is CASSQSGQGNQPQHF. The CDR3 bases are TGTGCCAGCTCTCAGTCTGGGCAGGGCAATCAGCCCCAGCATTTT.

At least ten counts were recorded for this clonotype. CDR3 coding DNA: TGTGCCAGCAGCTTAGCGAAGGGAAGGGGAGCTTTCTTT. It is translated as CASSLAKGRGAFF. This chain connects TRBV7-8 to TRBJ1-1, with a weak D call TRBD1 (5 bases). The CDR3 runs 13 residues. The germline CDR1 and CDR2 sequences are SGHVS and FQNEAQ. V was shortened by 0 bases and J by 10 bases, with 12 bases between the two germline ends.